Each of the 5 T cell receptor beta chains below was sequenced from the same sample in a study of T-cell reconstitution after alpha-beta-depleted transplantation in children (dated by TCRdb to the mid-2010s). In light of the paper, this sample's treatment or condition label describes: allogeneic hematopoietic cell transplantation with graft depleted of TCRalphabeta T cells and CD19 B cells. Receptor amplification or capture employed PCR. Sequenced using an Illumina HiSeq 2500. TCR library preparation used molecular barcoding, with unique molecular identifiers applied to normalize quantification of the TCRbeta repertoire. Using fastp at Q25 and MiXCR, TCRdb reprocessed the public reads and kept productive beta chains. Merged by CDR3 protein, the rows form single entries marked with the most common genes and DNA. The sample table shows 90,000 to 100,000 distinct CDR3 sequences, and around a quarter are seen once. 20% to 25% of the sample is in the top ten clones.

The sequencing used PBMCs, collected before TCRalphabeta/CD19-depleted stem cell transplant. Receptor source: a boy between 2 and 15 years old with acute lymphoblastic leukemia, due to receive a stem cell transplant.

Ten or more counts support this clonotype. The rearrangement uses TRBV6-1 and TRBJ2-3; 7 positions match TRBD2. Trimming removed 4 bases from V and 4 bases from J; junction bases left unmatched: 8. Germline values: CDR1 MNHNS, CDR2 SASEGT. CDR3 length equals 15 residues. Here the CDR3 reads CASSASSGGPDTQYF. The CDR3 nucleotides are TGTGCCAGCAGTGCGTCTAGCGGAGGGCCAGATACGCAGTATTTT.

The rearrangement links TRBV6-5 to TRBJ1-2; perhaps TRBD1 as D (6 bases). Germline CDR1 reads MNHEY; CDR2 reads SVGAGI. The CDR3 is 13 residues long. The ends were cut back, 0 bases at V and 5 bases at J, with 7 bases in the middle. In DNA form, the CDR3 reads TGTGCCAGCAGTTACTCAACAGGGTATGGCTACACCTTC. Translating it yields CASSYSTGYGYTF.

This clonotype was recorded a few times. The chain couples TRBV7-9 to TRBJ1-2; D is possibly TRBD1 (5 bases). This CDR3 is 15 amino acids long. Germline-derived CDR1 and CDR2 are SEHNR and FQNEAQ (reference sequence). The V gene lost 1 base and the J gene lost 8 bases, with 17 bases spanning the gap. CDR3: CASSLGGTPGAGYTF. The DNA for the CDR3 is TGTGCCAGCAGCTTAGGCGGGACCCCGGGAGCCGGCTACACCTTC.

The table lists this clonotype with a few counts. The V call is TRBV28, the J call TRBJ2-7; weak D call: TRBD1 (6 bases). Trimming left V 5 bases short and J 2 bases short, with 13 bases between. This CDR3 spans 14 amino acids. The germline gives CDR1 MDHEN, CDR2 SYDVKM. CDR3 region: CASSGTGYTYEQYF. The CDR3 region has the DNA TGTGCCAGCAGTGGCACAGGGTATACCTACGAGCAGTACTTC.

This clonotype was observed a handful of times. This sequence joins TRBV28 and TRBJ2-3; D tentatively reads TRBD1 or TRBD2 (6 bases each). This CDR3 has 15 residues. Trimming took off 10 bases at V and 1 base at J, with 18 bases between the two ends. Germline V lookup: CDR1 MDHEN, CDR2 SYDVKM. CDR3 sequence (DNA): TGTGCCACCCGAATCAACGGGGGCCGCACAGATACGCAGTATTTT. Amino acids: CATRINGGRTDTQYF.